One sample yielded the 4 T cell receptor beta chains listed below, sequenced in a study of CD8 T cells in ankylosing spondylitis. Study conclusions and caveats: Characteristic of ankylosing spondylitis blood, it appeared, was a TCR beta motif comprising roughly eight highly homologous variants.

Each CDR3 protein is one row after TCRdb ran MiXCR on the 5' RACE reads. The sample lists 750,000 to 850,000 distinct CDR3 sequences, approximately 12% seen once, with about 0.49% in the top ten. Their antigens are not known. The source material was blood, either unsorted or a sorted T cell fraction (not recorded which). The source is a male donor with ankylosing spondylitis.

This clonotype was picked up a small number of times. The chain joins TRBV4-2 to TRBJ2-3; 11 nucleotides agree with TRBD2. Germline CDR1 is LGHNA and CDR2 is YNFKEQ. V lost 0 bases to trimming and J lost 7 bases; unmatched junction nucleotides: 9. The CDR3 has 17 amino acids. CDR3 sequence reads: CASSQDSGLAAPYTQYF. The CDR3 DNA reads as TGTGCCAGCAGCCAAGACTCGGGACTAGCGGCACCCTATACGCAGTATTTT.

This chain links TRBV5-1 with TRBJ2-3; 7 bases fit TRBD1. Germline loops: CDR1 SGHRS, CDR2 YFSETQ. J gave up 5 bases and V 3 bases, and 6 bases lay outside the gene matches. The CDR3 totals 14 residues. CDR3 in amino acids: CASSSTGPQDTQYF. The CDR3 bases are TGCGCCAGCAGCTCGACAGGGCCCCAAGATACGCAGTATTTT.

V gene TRBV7-9 combines with J gene TRBJ2-1, with 10 positions matching TRBD2. The CDR3 runs 13 residues. Germline lookup yields CDR1 SEHNR and CDR2 FQNEAQ (reference sequence). V was clipped by 5 bases and J by 7 bases; unmatched bases: 2. The CDR3 DNA sequence: TGTGCCAGCAGCATGACTAGCGGGAATGAGCAGTTCTTC. Protein sequence: CASSMTSGNEQFF.

Many counts were recorded for this clonotype. The gene calls are TRBV5-1 and TRBJ2-1; 9 nucleotides align to TRBD2. V lost 6 bases and J lost 8; bases outside the gene matches: 9. Germline V lookup: CDR1 SGHRS, CDR2 YFSETQ. CDR3 size: 14 residues. As DNA, the CDR3 is TGCGCCAGCAAAGGGGTAGCGGGAGTGCATGAGCAGTTCTTC. Amino acids: CASKGVAGVHEQFF.